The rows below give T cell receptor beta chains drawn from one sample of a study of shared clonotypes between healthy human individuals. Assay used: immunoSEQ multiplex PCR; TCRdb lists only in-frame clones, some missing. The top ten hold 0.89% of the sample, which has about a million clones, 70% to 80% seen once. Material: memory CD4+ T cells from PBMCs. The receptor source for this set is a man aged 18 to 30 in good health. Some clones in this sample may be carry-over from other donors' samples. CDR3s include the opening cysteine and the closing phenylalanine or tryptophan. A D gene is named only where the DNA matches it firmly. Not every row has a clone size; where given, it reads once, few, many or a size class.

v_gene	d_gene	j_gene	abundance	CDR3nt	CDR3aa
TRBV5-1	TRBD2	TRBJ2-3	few	TGCGCCAGCAGCGACACCGGGACTAGCGGGTTAACTAGCACAGATACGCAGTATTTT	CASSDTGTSGLTSTDTQYF
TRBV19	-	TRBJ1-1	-	TGTGCCAGTAGTATAGCGAACAGGGTTGGCACTGAAGCTTTCTTT	CASSIANRVGTEAFF
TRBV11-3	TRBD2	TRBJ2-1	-	TGTGCCAGCAGCCTACGGGAGGCAGGCGACAATGAGCAGTTCTTC	CASSLREAGDNEQFF
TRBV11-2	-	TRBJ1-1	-	TGTGCCAGCAGCCCTGCGGGGGCGAACACTGAAGCTTTCTTT	CASSPAGANTEAFF
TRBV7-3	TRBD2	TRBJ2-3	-	TGTGCCAGCAGCCCAACTAGCGGGAGCGCAGATACGCAGTATTTT	CASSPTSGSADTQYF
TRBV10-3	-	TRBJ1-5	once	TGTGCCATCGGGGTAGGGGATCATCAGCCCCAGCATTTT	CAIGVGDHQPQHF
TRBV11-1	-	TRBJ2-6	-	TGTGCCAGCAGCTTTCTGAGCTCTGGGGCCAACGTCCTGACTTTC	CASSFLSSGANVLTF
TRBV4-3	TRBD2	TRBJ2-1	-	TGCGCCAGCAGCCAAATCGGGGGGGCTAATGAGCAGTTCTTC	CASSQIGGANEQFF
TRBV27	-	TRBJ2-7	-	TGTGCCAGCAGTCGCCAGGGGATAGGCTCCTACGAGCAGTACTTC	CASSRQGIGSYEQYF
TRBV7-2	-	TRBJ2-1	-	TGTGCCAGCAGCTTCAATGGGAGGGAGCAGTTCTTC	CASSFNGREQFF
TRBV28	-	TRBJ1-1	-	TGTGCCAGCAGCGTACGGACAGTTGTCAGTACTGAAGCTTTCTTT	CASSVRTVVSTEAFF
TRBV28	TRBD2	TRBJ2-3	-	TGTGCCAGCCTCTTAGCGGGAGGGCCTACAGATACGCAGTATTTT	CASLLAGGPTDTQYF
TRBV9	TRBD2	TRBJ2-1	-	TGTGCCAGCAGCGCTAGCGGGAAACAGGCGGGTGAGCAGTTCTTC	CASSASGKQAGEQFF
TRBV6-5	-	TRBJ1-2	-	TGTGCCAGCAAGCGGGACCGAGAGGTATTC	CASKRDREVF
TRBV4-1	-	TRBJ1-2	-	TGCGCCAGCAGCCAAGCACAGAGGAACTATGGCTACACCTTC	CASSQAQRNYGYTF
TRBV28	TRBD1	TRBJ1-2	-	TGTGCCAGCAGTTTCGAGGGGGCGAGGGGCTACACCTTC	CASSFEGARGYTF
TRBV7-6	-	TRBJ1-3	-	TGTGCCAGCAGCGCTGAGAGGAATCTGCCTGGAAACACCATATATTTT	CASSAERNLPGNTIYF
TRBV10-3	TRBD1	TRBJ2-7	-	TGTGCCATCCGACGTCCGGGACAGGACTACGAGCAGTACTTC	CAIRRPGQDYEQYF
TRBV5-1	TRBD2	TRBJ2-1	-	TGCGCCAGCAGCTTGGCCCCGGGACTAGCAGGCAATGAGCAGTTCTTC	CASSLAPGLAGNEQFF
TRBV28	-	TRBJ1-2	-	TGTGCCAGCAGTTTCGGCAGATTCTATGGCTACACCTTC	CASSFGRFYGYTF
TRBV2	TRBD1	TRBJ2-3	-	TGTGCCAGCAGTGCAGGGCAGGGGGCTCGAAATACGCAGTATTTT	CASSAGQGARNTQYF
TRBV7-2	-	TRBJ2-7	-	TGTGCCTCCACAGTGGGGCTTCAATACTACGAGCAGTACTTC	CASTVGLQYYEQYF
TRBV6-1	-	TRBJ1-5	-	TGTGCCAGCAGTGGCGGGGCTAATCAGCCCCAGCATTTT	CASSGGANQPQHF
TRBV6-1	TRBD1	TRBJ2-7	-	TGTGCCAGCCTACCGGGACAGACCTACGAGCAGTACTTC	CASLPGQTYEQYF
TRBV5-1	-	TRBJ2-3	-	TGCGCCAGCAGCTTGGTGGCAGGCCGCACAGATACGCAGTATTTT	CASSLVAGRTDTQYF
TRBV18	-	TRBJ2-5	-	TGTGCCAGCTCACGTACGTCACAAGAGACCCAGTACTTC	CASSRTSQETQYF
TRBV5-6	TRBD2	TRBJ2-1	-	TGTGCCAGCAGCTCCCATACCCTGCTAGCGGGGTTAAGCGATGAGCAGTTCTTC	CASSSHTLLAGLSDEQFF
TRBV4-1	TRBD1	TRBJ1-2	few	TGCGCCAGCAGCCCTGGTGCCGTCCCGGGACAGGGAGTCTATGGCTACACCTTC	CASSPGAVPGQGVYGYTF
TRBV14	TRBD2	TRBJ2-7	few	TGTGCCAGCAGCCAAGATAGACTAGCGGGACTCTACGAGCAGTACTTC	CASSQDRLAGLYEQYF
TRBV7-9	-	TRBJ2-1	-	TGTGCCAGCAGCTTAGATCGCTCCGGCGATGAGCAGTTCTTC	CASSLDRSGDEQFF
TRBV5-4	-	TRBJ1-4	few	TGTGCCAGCTCAAGGGATGAAAAACTGTTTTTT	CASSRDEKLFF
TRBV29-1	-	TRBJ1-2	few	TGCAGCGTTGCCCCGGGACGGTGGAGCTATGGCTACACCTTC	CSVAPGRWSYGYTF
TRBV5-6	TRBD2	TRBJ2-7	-	TGTGCCAGCAGCTCCCTACTAGCGGGAGACGCCCACGAGCAGTACTTC	CASSSLLAGDAHEQYF
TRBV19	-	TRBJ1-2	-	TGTGCCAGTAGATCGAATCAGGGCAACTATGGCTACACCTTC	CASRSNQGNYGYTF
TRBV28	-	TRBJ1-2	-	TGTGCCAGCAAGGAGGGCCTTACTACGGGGGCTAACTATGGCTACACCTTC	CASKEGLTTGANYGYTF
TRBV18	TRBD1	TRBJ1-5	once	TGTGCCAGCTCACCTGGGGGACAGGCAGGTCAGCCCCAGCATTTT	CASSPGGQAGQPQHF
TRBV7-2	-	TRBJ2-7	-	TGTGCCAGCAGCTGGGGACCCAGGAGCTCCTACGAGCAGTACTTC	CASSWGPRSSYEQYF
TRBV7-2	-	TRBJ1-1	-	TGTGCCAGCAGTTCAACCCGGGGAGTTGGTAAAGCTTTCTTT	CASSSTRGVGKAFF
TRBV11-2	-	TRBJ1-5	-	TGTGCCAGCAATTCAAGGGGGGTTGGTAGCAATCAGCCCCAGCATTTT	CASNSRGVGSNQPQHF
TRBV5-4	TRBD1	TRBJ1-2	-	TGTGCCAGCAGCTCCAAACAGGGGGCAGGCTATGGCTACACCTTC	CASSSKQGAGYGYTF
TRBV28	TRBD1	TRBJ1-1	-	TGTGCCAGCACCTCAGGGGGGTTCATGAACACTGAAGCTTTCTTT	CASTSGGFMNTEAFF
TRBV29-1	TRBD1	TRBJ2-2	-	TGCAGCGTCCTGACGGCCAACAGGGGAACCGGGGAGCTGTTTTTT	CSVLTANRGTGELFF
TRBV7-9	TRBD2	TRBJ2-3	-	TGTGCCAGCAGCTTGGGACTAGCGGTAGGGGATACGCAGTATTTT	CASSLGLAVGDTQYF
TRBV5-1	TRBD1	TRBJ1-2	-	TGCGCCAGCAGCTTGGGGGCGGCGACAGGGAACTATGGCTACACCTTC	CASSLGAATGNYGYTF
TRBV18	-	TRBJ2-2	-	TGTGCCAGCTCACCGGTCGGACGTACCGGGGAGCTGTTTTTT	CASSPVGRTGELFF
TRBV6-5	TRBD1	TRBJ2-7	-	TGTGCCAGCAGTACCGGGACAGCGAACTACGAGCAGTACTTC	CASSTGTANYEQYF
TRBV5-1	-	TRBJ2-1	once	TGCGCCAGCAGCACCGAACCCGGGAATGAGCAGTTCTTC	CASSTEPGNEQFF
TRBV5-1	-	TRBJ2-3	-	TGCGCCAGCAGCGCAGGGAGCACAGATACGCAGTATTTT	CASSAGSTDTQYF
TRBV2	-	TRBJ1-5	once	TGTGCCAGCAGACGGGCGGGGGCTGCTACAAATCAGCCCCAGCATTTT	CASRRAGAATNQPQHF
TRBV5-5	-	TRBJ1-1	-	TGTGCCAGCAGCCATTCTGGAGACATGAACACTGAAGCTTTCTTT	CASSHSGDMNTEAFF
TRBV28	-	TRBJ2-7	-	TGTGCCAGCACGAGGGAGGTGGGCTACGAGCAGTACTTC	CASTREVGYEQYF
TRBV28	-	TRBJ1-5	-	TGTGCCAGCACCACGGGGGGCAGGGAGAGCAATCAGCCCCAGCATTTT	CASTTGGRESNQPQHF
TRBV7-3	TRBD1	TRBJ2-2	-	TGTGCCAGCAGCTCAAGACGGACAGGGGTAACCGGGGAGCTGTTTTTT	CASSSRRTGVTGELFF